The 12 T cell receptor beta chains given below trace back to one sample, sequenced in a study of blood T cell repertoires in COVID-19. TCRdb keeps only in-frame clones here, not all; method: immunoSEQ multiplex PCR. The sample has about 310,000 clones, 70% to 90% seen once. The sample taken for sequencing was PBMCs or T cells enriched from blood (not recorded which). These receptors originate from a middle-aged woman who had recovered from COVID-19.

The CDR3 protein is CASTPQDSKNIQYF. CDR3 bases: TGTGCCAGCACTCCCCAGGACTCCAAAAACATTCAGTACTTC. The rearrangement joins TRBV27 to TRBJ2-4, with a tentative D call TRBD2 (5 bases). Germline-derived CDR1 and CDR2 are MNHEY and SMNVEV (reference sequence). Trimming stripped 7 bases from V and 2 bases from J, with 12 bases between. CDR3 length equals 14 residues.

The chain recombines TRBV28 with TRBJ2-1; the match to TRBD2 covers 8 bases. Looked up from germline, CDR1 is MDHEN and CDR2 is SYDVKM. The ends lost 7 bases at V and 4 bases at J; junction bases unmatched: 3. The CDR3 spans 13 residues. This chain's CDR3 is CASTTGGYNEQFF. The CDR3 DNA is TGTGCCAGCACCACGGGGGGGTACAATGAGCAGTTCTTC.

The chain's CDR3 is CASSDSVSGNQPQHF. CDR3 DNA sequence: TGTGCCAGCAGTGATTCGGTGTCTGGCAATCAGCCCCAGCATTTT. This chain connects TRBV6-1 to TRBJ1-5; D is unclear. The length of the CDR3 is 15 residues. CDR1 and CDR2 from the germline V gene are MNHNS and SASEGT. Trimming removed 3 bases at V and 2 bases at J, with 11 bases between.

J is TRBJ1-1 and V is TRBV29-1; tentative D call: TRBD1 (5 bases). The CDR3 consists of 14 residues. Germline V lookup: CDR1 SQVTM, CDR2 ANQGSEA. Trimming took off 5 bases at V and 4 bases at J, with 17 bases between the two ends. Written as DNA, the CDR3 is TGCAGCGTTCGGCGGGGCGACCTGTTCACTGAAGCTTTCTTT. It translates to CSVRRGDLFTEAFF.

DNA for the CDR3: TGTTCCACCTCCTACCCAGCGAATGAGCAGTTCTTC. This sequence encodes CSTSYPANEQFF. This chain connects TRBV30 to TRBJ2-1; the D is unclear. In germline, CDR1 is GTSNPN, CDR2 SVGIG (reference sequence). This CDR3 is built from 12 residues.

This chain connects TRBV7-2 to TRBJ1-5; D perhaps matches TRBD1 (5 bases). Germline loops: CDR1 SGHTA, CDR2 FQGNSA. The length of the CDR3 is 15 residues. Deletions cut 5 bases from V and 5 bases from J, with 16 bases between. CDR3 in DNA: TGTGCCAGCAGCGCACTGCAGGGCGGAGATCAGCCCCAGCATTTT. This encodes CASSALQGGDQPQHF.

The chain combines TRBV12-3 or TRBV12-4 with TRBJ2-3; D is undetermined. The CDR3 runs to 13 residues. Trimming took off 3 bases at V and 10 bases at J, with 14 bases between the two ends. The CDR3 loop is CASSLSQHAAQYF. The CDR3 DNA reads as TGTGCCAGCAGTTTGTCCCAGCACGCGGCGCAGTATTTT.

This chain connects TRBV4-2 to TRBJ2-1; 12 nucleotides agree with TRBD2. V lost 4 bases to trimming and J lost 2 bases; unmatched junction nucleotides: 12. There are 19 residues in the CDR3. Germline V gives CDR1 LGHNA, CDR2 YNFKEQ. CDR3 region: CASSPTSGRPLGPYNEQFF. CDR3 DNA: TGTGCCAGCAGCCCGACTAGCGGGAGACCCCTAGGCCCCTACAATGAGCAGTTCTTC.

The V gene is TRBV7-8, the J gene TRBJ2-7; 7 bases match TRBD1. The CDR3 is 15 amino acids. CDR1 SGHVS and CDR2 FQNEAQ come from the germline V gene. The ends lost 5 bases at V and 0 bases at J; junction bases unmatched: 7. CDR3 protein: CASSSTQGSSYEQYF. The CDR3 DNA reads TGTGCCAGCAGCAGTACACAGGGGTCCTCCTACGAGCAGTACTTC.

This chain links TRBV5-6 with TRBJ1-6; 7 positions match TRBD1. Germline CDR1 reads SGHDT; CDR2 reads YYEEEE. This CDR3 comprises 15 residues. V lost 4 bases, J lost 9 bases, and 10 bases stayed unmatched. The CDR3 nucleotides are TGTGCCAGCAGCACCTGGGACAGATGGGGTTCACCCCTCCACTTT. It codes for CASSTWDRWGSPLHF.

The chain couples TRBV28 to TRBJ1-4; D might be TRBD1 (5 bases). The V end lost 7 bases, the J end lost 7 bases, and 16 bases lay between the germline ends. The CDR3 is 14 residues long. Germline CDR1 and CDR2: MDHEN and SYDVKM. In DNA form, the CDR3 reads TGTGCCAGCAATAACAGGCCTTTGGCTGAAAAACTGTTTTTT. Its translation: CASNNRPLAEKLFF.

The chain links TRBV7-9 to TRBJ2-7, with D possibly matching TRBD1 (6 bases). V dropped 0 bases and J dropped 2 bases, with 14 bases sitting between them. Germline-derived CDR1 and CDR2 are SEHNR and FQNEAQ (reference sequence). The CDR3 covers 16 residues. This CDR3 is CASSLAWQGWAYEQYF. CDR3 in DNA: TGTGCCAGCAGCTTAGCATGGCAGGGGTGGGCCTACGAGCAGTACTTC. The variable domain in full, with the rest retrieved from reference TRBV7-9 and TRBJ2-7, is DTGVSQNPRHKITKRGQNVTFRCDPISEHNRLYWYRQTLGQGPEFLTYFQNEAQLEKSRLLSDRFSAERPKGSFSTLEIQRTEQGDSAMYLCASSLAWQGWAYEQYFGPGTRLTVT.